Presented here are 30 T cell receptor beta chains from one specimen sequenced in a study of monozygotic twins with inflammatory bowel disease. TCRdb re-called the 5' RACE reads; one entry per CDR3 protein, DNA not given. The table for this sample gives 400,000 or so distinct CDR3 sequences. Input material: blood. The receptors stem from a human donor with ulcerative colitis or Crohn's disease, or a healthy co-twin of an affected twin (not recorded which).

V usage is TRBV7-2 and J usage is TRBJ2-7; the TCRdb D gene call, TRBD1, has no DNA to confirm it. Germline V CDR1 and CDR2: SGHTA, FQGNSA. The CDR3 consists of 11 residues. The CDR3 protein is CASGAYYEQYF.

J is TRBJ1-6 and V is TRBV27. This CDR3 is built from 15 residues. Per germline, CDR1 MNHEY and CDR2 SMNVEV (reference sequence). This chain's CDR3 is CASSPTASYNSPLHF.

The CDR3 loop reads CSARLSNQPQHF. This rearrangement joins TRBV20-1 to TRBJ1-5. There are 12 residues in the CDR3. Germline CDR1 reads DFQATT; CDR2 reads SNEGSKA (reference sequence).

V gene TRBV10-3 combines with J gene TRBJ2-5. Germline V lookup: CDR1 ENHRY, CDR2 SYGVKD. The CDR3 is 15 amino acids. CDR3 sequence reads: CAISESRNSGEAQYF.

The J gene is TRBJ1-6, the V gene TRBV7-2; checking the TCRdb D call of TRBD1 is not possible without DNA. Per germline, CDR1 SGHTA and CDR2 FQGNSA. The CDR3 totals 15 residues. CDR3 region: CASSASGTGNSPLHF.

CDR3 sequence reads: CASSLDTTDTQYF. The V call is TRBV5-1, the J call TRBJ2-3. The V gene's germline CDR1 is SGHRS and CDR2 YFSETQ. This CDR3 has 13 amino acids.

This chain links TRBV11-2 with TRBJ2-5. The CDR3 has 15 residues. In germline, CDR1 is SGHAT, CDR2 FQNNGV. CDR3 region: CASSLFRQPQETQYF. The full variable domain, completed using reference TRBV11-2 and TRBJ2-5, is EAGVAQSPRYKIIEKRQSVAFWCNPISGHATLYWYQQILGQGPKLLIQFQNNGVVDDSQLPKDRFSAERLKGVDSTLKIQPAKLEDSAVYLCASSLFRQPQETQYFGPGTRLLVL.

The chain has TRBV19 and TRBJ2-3; TCRdb's D call, TRBD1, is unchecked because there is no DNA. From germline, CDR1 is LNHDA and CDR2 SQIVND (reference sequence). The CDR3 loop spans 18 amino acids. Here the CDR3 reads CASSIDPLSTSNGDTQYF.

The chain is built from TRBV12-3 or TRBV12-4 and TRBJ1-1; TCRdb lists TRBD1, though no DNA is available to test this call. CDR3 length equals 14 residues. The CDR3 region is CASGTGVSDTEAFF.

The chain has TRBV11-2 and TRBJ1-5; TCRdb picks TRBD1, but there is no DNA to check that call. Germline V gene lookup returns CDR1 SGHAT and CDR2 FQNNGV. This CDR3 contains 15 residues. CDR3 loop: CASRGEGVGNQPQHF. The full variable domain, with the rest looked up from reference TRBV11-2 and TRBJ1-5, is EAGVAQSPRYKIIEKRQSVAFWCNPISGHATLYWYQQILGQGPKLLIQFQNNGVVDDSQLPKDRFSAERLKGVDSTLKIQPAKLEDSAVYLCASRGEGVGNQPQHFGDGTRLSIL.

The V call is TRBV20-1, the J call TRBJ1-2. This CDR3 has 11 residues. Germline CDR1 DFQATT, CDR2 SNEGSKA (reference sequence). The CDR3 protein is CSAREGYGYTF.

The chain has TRBV6-6 and TRBJ1-6; TCRdb's assignment of TRBD1 cannot be checked, as there is no DNA. Germline CDR1 and CDR2: MNHNY and SVGAGI (reference sequence). The CDR3 is 14 amino acids. CDR3 sequence: CASSYISWGSPLHF.

The CDR3 sequence: CASSSDSQGIQEKLFF. The chain couples TRBV5-1 to TRBJ1-4; TCRdb's D call of TRBD1 is untestable without DNA. Per germline, CDR1 SGHRS and CDR2 YFSETQ. The CDR3 runs to 16 residues.

J is TRBJ1-1 and V is TRBV7-9. This CDR3 is built from 15 residues. Germline values: CDR1 SEHNR, CDR2 FQNEAQ (reference sequence). CDR3 sequence: CASSLYGEMNTEAFF.

V and J are TRBV20-1 and TRBJ2-1; as DNA is missing, the TRBD2 call by TCRdb cannot be tested. This CDR3 contains 14 residues. Germline CDR1 is DFQATT and CDR2 is SNEGSKA (reference sequence). The CDR3 is CSAQLAGPYNEQFF.

V and J are TRBV6-1 and TRBJ1-2; the TCRdb call, TRBD1, lacks DNA for checking. CDR3 length equals 17 residues. Germline CDR1 is MNHNS and CDR2 is SASEGT. CDR3 sequence reads: CASSEIGGAVTNYGYTF.

The chain carries TRBV20-1 and TRBJ2-3; the D call of TRBD2 rests on TCRdb alone, since no DNA is present to check it. CDR1 and CDR2 (germline): DFQATT, SNEGSKA (reference sequence). This CDR3 has 13 residues. The CDR3: CSLSGVSTDTQYF.

This chain uses TRBV11-2 with TRBJ1-5. Germline V gene data show CDR1 as SGHAT and CDR2 as FQNNGV. The CDR3 has 15 amino acids. This CDR3 is CASSLDPKGNQPQHF.

The genes are TRBV10-3 and TRBJ1-5; TCRdb calls TRBD1, which cannot be checked without DNA. Germline V gene data show CDR1 as ENHRY and CDR2 as SYGVKD. The CDR3 consists of 15 residues. The CDR3 sequence: CAISESTGDNQPQHF.

The chain is built from TRBV3-1 and TRBJ1-2. CDR1 LGHDT and CDR2 YNNKEL come from the germline V gene (reference sequence). There are 12 residues in the CDR3. CDR3 region: CASSRASYGYTF.

The chain has TRBV27 and TRBJ1-4. CDR1 and CDR2 (germline): MNHEY, SMNVEV (reference sequence). This CDR3 has 15 residues. Here the CDR3 reads CASSSLSGSYEKLFF.

The rearrangement links TRBV20-1 to TRBJ2-7; there is no DNA to check the TCRdb D call of TRBD1. The length of the CDR3 is 14 residues. CDR1 DFQATT and CDR2 SNEGSKA come from the germline V gene (reference sequence). This CDR3 is CSARDPGGRDEQYF.

This chain connects TRBV15 to TRBJ2-7. The germline gives CDR1 LNHNV, CDR2 YYDKDF (reference sequence). This CDR3 contains 16 residues. CDR3 amino acids: CATSRDNLTSSYEQYF.

The chain uses TRBV6-1 and TRBJ2-2. This CDR3 contains 15 residues. The V gene's germline CDR1 is MNHNS and CDR2 SASEGT. The CDR3 is CAIREGNKNTGELFF.

The chain is built from TRBV20-1 and TRBJ2-1; absent DNA, TCRdb's TRBD1 call cannot be checked. CDR1 is DFQATT and CDR2 is SNEGSKA in the germline V gene (reference sequence). The CDR3 loop spans 13 amino acids. The CDR3 reads CSANGGGYNEQFF.

V is TRBV12-5 and J is TRBJ2-3. CDR1 is LGHNT and CDR2 is FRNRAP in the germline V gene. The CDR3 contains 13 residues. The CDR3 is CASGKTGTDTQYF.

The chain has TRBV2 and TRBJ2-7; no DNA is available, so the TRBD1 call from TCRdb remains unchecked. CDR1 SNHLY and CDR2 FYNNEI come from the germline V gene. This CDR3 region has 14 residues. This chain's CDR3 is CASSELQVGYEQYF.

The rearrangement links TRBV6-5 to TRBJ2-2; TCRdb reports TRBD1, a call that lacks DNA to check it against. The CDR3 length is 17 residues. The germline V gene has CDR1 MNHEY and CDR2 SVGAGI. CDR3 protein: CASSYTPPGGGTGELFF.

V and J are TRBV5-4 and TRBJ2-7; the TRBD1 assignment by TCRdb is unverifiable without DNA. This CDR3 region has 14 residues. Germline CDR1 reads SGHNT; CDR2 reads YYREEE (reference sequence). CDR3 sequence reads: CASSREGATYEQYF.

V gene TRBV5-1 combines with J gene TRBJ2-1. The CDR3 contains 15 residues. CDR1 is SGHRS and CDR2 is YFSETQ in the germline V gene. The CDR3 sequence is CASSLKESDYNEQFF.